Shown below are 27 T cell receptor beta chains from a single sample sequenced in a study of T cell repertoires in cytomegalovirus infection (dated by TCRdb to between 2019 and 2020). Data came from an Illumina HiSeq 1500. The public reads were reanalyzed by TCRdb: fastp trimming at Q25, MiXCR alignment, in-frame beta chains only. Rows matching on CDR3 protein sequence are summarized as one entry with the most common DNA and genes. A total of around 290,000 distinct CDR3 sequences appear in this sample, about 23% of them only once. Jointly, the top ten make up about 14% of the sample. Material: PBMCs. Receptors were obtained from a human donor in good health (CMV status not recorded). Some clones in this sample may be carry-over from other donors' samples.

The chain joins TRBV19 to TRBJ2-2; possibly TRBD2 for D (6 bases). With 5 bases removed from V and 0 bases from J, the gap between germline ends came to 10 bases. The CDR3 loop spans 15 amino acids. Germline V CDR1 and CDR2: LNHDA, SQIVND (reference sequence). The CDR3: CASSVGGTNTGELFF. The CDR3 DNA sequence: TGTGCCAGTAGTGTGGGGGGAACGAACACCGGGGAGCTGTTTTTT.

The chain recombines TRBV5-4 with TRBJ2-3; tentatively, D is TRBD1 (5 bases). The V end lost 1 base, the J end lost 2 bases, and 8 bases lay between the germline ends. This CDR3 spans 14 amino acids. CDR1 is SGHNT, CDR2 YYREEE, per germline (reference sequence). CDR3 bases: TGTGCCAGCAGCTTGTCAGGGAACACAGATACGCAGTATTTT. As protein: CASSLSGNTDTQYF.

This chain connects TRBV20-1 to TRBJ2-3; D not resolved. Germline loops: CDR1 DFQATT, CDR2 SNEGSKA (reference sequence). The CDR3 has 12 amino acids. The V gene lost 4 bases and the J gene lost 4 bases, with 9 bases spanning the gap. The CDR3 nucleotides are TGCAGTGCTACCCCCTATGCAGATACGCAGTATTTT. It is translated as CSATPYADTQYF.

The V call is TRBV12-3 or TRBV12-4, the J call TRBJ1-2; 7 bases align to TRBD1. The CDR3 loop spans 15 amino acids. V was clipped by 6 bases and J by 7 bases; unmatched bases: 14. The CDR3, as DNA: TGTGCCAGCAGCCCCCGGGACAGAGGCTATGTTGGCTACACCTTC. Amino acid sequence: CASSPRDRGYVGYTF.

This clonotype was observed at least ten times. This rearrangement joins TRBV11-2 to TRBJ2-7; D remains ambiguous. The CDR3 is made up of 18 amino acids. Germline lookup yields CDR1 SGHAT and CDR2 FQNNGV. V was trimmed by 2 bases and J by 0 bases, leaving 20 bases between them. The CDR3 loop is CASSLYPLADPSSYEQYF. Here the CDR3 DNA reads TGTGCCAGCAGCTTATATCCCCTGGCAGACCCGAGCTCCTACGAGCAGTACTTC.

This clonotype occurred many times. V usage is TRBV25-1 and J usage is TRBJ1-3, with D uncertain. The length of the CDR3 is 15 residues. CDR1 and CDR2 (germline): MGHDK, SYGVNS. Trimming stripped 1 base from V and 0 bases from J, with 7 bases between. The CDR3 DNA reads TGTGCCAGCAGTGAATTGAGGAGCTCTGGAAACACCATATATTTT. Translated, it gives CASSELRSSGNTIYF.

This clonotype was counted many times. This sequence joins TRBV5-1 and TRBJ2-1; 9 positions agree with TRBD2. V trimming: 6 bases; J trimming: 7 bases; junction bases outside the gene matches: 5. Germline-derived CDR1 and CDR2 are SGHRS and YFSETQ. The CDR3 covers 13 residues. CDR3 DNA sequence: TGCGCCAGCATTGGGCTAGCGGGAAATGAGCAGTTCTTC. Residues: CASIGLAGNEQFF.

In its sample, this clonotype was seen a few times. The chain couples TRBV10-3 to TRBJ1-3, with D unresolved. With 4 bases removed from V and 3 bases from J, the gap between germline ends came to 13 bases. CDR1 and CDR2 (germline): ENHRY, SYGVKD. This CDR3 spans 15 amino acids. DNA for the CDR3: TGTGCCATCAGTGCCGGGGAAGGAGGTGGAAACACCATATATTTT. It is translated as CAISAGEGGGNTIYF.

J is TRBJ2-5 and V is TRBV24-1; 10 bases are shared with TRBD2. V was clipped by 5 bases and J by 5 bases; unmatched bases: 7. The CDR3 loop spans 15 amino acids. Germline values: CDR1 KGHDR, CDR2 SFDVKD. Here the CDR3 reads CATSASSGSGETQYF. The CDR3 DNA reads TGTGCCACCAGTGCCTCTAGCGGGAGCGGTGAGACCCAGTACTTC.

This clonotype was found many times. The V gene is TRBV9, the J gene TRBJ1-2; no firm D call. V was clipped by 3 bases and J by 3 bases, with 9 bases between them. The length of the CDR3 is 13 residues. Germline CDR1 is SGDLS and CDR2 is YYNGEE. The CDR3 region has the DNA TGTGCCAGCAGCGAGGTGGCCGACTATGGCTACACCTTC. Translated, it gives CASSEVADYGYTF.

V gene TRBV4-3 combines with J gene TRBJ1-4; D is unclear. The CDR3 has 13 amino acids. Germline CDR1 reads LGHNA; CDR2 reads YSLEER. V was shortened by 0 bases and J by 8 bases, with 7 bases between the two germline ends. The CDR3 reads CASSQDLGEKLFF. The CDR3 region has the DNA TGCGCCAGCAGCCAAGATCTGGGAGAAAAACTGTTTTTT.

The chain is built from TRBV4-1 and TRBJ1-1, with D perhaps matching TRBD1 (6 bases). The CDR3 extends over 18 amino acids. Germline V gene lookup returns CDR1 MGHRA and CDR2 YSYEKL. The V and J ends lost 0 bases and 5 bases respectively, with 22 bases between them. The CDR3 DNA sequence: TGCGCCAGCAGCCAAGATATGTCGACCGGGACATCTTCGACTGAAGCTTTCTTT. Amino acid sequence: CASSQDMSTGTSSTEAFF.

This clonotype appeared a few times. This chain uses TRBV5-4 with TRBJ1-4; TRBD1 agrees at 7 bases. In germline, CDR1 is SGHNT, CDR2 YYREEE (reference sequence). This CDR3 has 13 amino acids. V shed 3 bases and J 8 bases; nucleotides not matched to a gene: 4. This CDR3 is CASSWQGEEKLFF. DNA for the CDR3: TGTGCCAGCAGCTGGCAGGGGGAAGAAAAACTGTTTTTT.

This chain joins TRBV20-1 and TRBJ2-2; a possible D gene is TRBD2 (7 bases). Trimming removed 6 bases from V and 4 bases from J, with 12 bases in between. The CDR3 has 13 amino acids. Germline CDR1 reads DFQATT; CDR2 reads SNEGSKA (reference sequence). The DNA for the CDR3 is TGCAGTGCCGGGGGGCACATCACCGGGGAGCTGTTTTTT. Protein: CSAGGHITGELFF.

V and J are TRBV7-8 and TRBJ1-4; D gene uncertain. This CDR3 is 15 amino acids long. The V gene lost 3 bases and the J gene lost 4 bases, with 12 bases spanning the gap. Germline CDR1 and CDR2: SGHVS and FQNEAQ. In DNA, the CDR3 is TGTGCCAGCAGCTTGCCGGGGAACCTTAATGAAAAACTGTTTTTT. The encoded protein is CASSLPGNLNEKLFF.

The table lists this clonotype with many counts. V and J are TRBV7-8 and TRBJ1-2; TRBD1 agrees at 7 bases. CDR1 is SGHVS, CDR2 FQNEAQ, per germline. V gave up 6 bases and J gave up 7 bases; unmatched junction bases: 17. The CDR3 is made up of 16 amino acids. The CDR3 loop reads CASRFTPGGQTGGYTF. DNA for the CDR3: TGTGCCAGCAGGTTTACCCCAGGGGGGCAGACCGGTGGCTACACCTTC.

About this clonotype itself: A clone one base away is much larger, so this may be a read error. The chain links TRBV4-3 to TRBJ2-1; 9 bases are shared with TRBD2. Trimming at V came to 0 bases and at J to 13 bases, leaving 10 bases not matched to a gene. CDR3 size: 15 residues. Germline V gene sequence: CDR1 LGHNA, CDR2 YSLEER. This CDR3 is CASSQEGGRADDQFF. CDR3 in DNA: TGCGCCAGCAGCCAAGAAGGCGGGAGGGCCGACGATCAGTTCTTC.

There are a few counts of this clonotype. The CDR3 nucleotides read TGTGCCGGTCGAAGAAGCGGCGAGGATGAGCAGTTCTTC. Translation: CAGRRSGEDEQFF. The chain is built from TRBV28 and TRBJ2-1; maybe TRBD2 (5 bases). Germline lookup yields CDR1 MDHEN and CDR2 SYDVKM. The CDR3 runs to 13 residues. V lost 11 bases to trimming and J lost 8 bases, with 19 bases between them.

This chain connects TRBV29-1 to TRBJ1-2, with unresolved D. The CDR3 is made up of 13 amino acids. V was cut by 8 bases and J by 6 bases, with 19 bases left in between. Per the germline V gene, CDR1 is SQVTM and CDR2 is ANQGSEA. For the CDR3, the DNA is TGCAGCCTCAACCGGGGATCGACGAATGGCTACACCTTC. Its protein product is CSLNRGSTNGYTF.

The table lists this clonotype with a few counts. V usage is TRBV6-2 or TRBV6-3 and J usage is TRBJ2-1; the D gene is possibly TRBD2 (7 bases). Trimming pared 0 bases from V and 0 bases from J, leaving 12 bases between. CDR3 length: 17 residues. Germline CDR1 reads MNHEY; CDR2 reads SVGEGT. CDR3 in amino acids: CASSYSNRGASYNEQFF. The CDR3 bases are TGTGCCAGCAGTTACTCGAATCGGGGGGCCTCCTACAATGAGCAGTTCTTC.

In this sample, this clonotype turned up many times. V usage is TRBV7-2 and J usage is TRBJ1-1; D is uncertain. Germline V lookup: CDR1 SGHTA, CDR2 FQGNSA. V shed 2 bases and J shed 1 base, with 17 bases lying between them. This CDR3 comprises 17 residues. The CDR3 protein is CASSLRVVSSRNTEAFF. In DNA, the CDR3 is TGTGCCAGCAGCTTACGTGTTGTCTCGAGCCGGAACACTGAAGCTTTCTTT.

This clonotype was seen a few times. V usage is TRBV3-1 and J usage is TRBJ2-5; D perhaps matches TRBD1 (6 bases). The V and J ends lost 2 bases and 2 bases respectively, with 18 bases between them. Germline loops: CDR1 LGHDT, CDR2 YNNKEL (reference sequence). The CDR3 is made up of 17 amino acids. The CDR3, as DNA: TGTGCCAGCAGCCAAAGCGCTTGGGGGCTGAATCAAGAGACCCAGTACTTC. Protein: CASSQSAWGLNQETQYF.

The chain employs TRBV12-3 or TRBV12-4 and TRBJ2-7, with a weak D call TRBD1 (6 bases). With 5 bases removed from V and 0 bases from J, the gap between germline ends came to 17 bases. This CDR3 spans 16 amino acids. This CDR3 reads CASSPGVGQSSYEQYF. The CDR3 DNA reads TGTGCCAGCAGTCCCGGGGTTGGACAGAGCTCCTACGAGCAGTACTTC.

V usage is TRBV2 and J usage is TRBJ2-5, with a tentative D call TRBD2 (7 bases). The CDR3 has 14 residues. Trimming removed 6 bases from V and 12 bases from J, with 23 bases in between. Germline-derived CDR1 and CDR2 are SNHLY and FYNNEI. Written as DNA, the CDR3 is TGTGCCAGCAGCGCCTCCCTCCTCCGGGGGGCCGAGTACTTC. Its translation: CASSASLLRGAEYF.

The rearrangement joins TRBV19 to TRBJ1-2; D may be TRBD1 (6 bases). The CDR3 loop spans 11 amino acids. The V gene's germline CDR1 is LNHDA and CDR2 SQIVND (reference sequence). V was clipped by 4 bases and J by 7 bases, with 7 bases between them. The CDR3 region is CASSNRAGYTF. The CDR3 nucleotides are TGTGCCAGTAGTAACAGGGCTGGCTACACCTTC.

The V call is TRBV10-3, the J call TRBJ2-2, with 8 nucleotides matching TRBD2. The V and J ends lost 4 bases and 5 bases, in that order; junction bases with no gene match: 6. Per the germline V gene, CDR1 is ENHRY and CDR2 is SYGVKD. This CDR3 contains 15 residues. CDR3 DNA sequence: TGTGCCATCAGTGTGCGGGGGGCCGAGACCGGGGAGCTGTTTTTT. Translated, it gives CAISVRGAETGELFF.

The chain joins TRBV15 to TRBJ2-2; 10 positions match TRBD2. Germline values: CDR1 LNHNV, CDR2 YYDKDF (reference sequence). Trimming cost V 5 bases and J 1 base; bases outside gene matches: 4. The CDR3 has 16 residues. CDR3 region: CATSPRLAGNTGELFF. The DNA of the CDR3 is TGTGCCACCAGCCCCCGACTAGCGGGGAACACCGGGGAGCTGTTTTTT.